A single sample is the source of the 16 T cell receptor beta chains below, sequenced in a study of shared clonotypes between healthy human individuals. Sequencing was performed with immunoSEQ multiplex PCR; in TCRdb, only in-frame clones are kept and a portion is missing. The table includes approximately 1.4 million clones, 95% to 99% detected once. The specimen was naive CD4+ T cells sorted from blood. The subset here: CD45RA+ positively selected. The receptors were sampled from a man aged 30 to 39 in good health.

The J gene is TRBJ2-2, the V gene TRBV7-2; no definite D call. The CDR3 spans 16 residues. Germline V lookup: CDR1 SGHTA, CDR2 FQGNSA. V lost 5 bases and J 6 bases, leaving 19 bases between the germline ends. The CDR3 is CASSHRGNRIAGELFF. CDR3 DNA: TGTGCCAGCAGCCACCGTGGGAACCGGATAGCCGGGGAGCTGTTTTTT.

CDR3 nucleotide sequence: TGCAGCGTTGATCCGGACCGTGCTGAAGCTTTCTTT. Translating it yields CSVDPDRAEAFF. This chain uses TRBV29-1 with TRBJ1-1; D is unresolved. Germline V gives CDR1 SQVTM, CDR2 ANQGSEA. The CDR3 has 12 amino acids. V was pared by 3 bases and J by 6 bases, with 11 bases between.

The chain carries TRBV7-8 and TRBJ2-7; 8 nucleotides agree with TRBD2. Germline loops: CDR1 SGHVS, CDR2 FQNEAQ. The trim removed 3 bases at V and 2 bases at J, leaving 6 bases unmatched. The CDR3 spans 15 residues. CDR3 in DNA: TGTGCCAGCAGCTTCGGTAGCGGGACGGCCTACGAGCAGTACTTC. This codes for CASSFGSGTAYEQYF.

Regarding this clone: Other nucleotide sequences in the sample specify the same CDR3. V gene TRBV19 combines with J gene TRBJ1-3; the D is unclear. This CDR3 region has 14 residues. Germline CDR1 is LNHDA and CDR2 is SQIVND (reference sequence). The V gene lost 5 bases and the J gene lost 4 bases, with 12 bases spanning the gap. This CDR3 is CASSFGGAGNTIYF. CDR3 DNA: TGTGCCAGTAGTTTTGGCGGAGCGGGAAACACCATATATTTT.

This clone is a singleton in its sample. V gene TRBV21-1 combines with J gene TRBJ2-7; TRBD2, the D gene given by the table, was not confirmed from the DNA. TRBV21-1 counts as a pseudogene. The CDR3 loop spans 18 amino acids. CDR3 protein: CASSKIPPSAGAFYEQYF. The DNA for the CDR3 is TGTGCCAGCAGCAAAATTCCCCCTAGTGCGGGAGCCTTTTACGAGCAGTACTTC.

This sequence joins TRBV5-1 and TRBJ1-1, with unresolved D. CDR3 length: 15 amino acids. Trimming removed 1 base from V and 1 base from J, with 11 bases in between. CDR1 is SGHRS and CDR2 is YFSETQ in the germline V gene. CDR3 loop: CASSLMGTSNTEAFF. CDR3 sequence (DNA): TGCGCCAGCAGCTTGATGGGCACTTCGAACACTGAAGCTTTCTTT.

V is TRBV11-3 and J is TRBJ1-4; weak D call: TRBD1 (5 bases). The V gene's germline CDR1 is SGHNT and CDR2 YENEEA. V was trimmed by 5 bases and J by 8 bases, leaving 9 bases between them. The CDR3 sequence is 12 residues long. CDR3 in amino acids: CASSGTSEKLFF. The CDR3 DNA reads as TGTGCCAGCAGCGGGACCTCCGAAAAACTGTTTTTT.

The chain couples TRBV10-3 to TRBJ1-5, with D perhaps TRBD1 (5 bases). The ends were cut back, 8 bases at V and 4 bases at J, with 9 bases in the middle. There are 12 residues in the CDR3. Germline CDR1 is ENHRY and CDR2 is SYGVKD. The CDR3 sequence is CAIGAGNQPQHF. The CDR3 bases are TGTGCCATCGGGGCGGGTAATCAGCCCCAGCATTTT.

The chain has TRBV18 and TRBJ2-7; D possibly corresponds to TRBD1 (6 bases). V lost 6 bases to trimming and J lost 2 bases, with 14 bases between them. The CDR3 is made up of 14 amino acids. Per germline, CDR1 KGHSH and CDR2 LQKENI. CDR3 DNA sequence: TGTGCCAGCTCGCGAGCAGGGGAAACCTACGAGCAGTACTTC. It yields the protein CASSRAGETYEQYF.

This rearrangement joins TRBV19 to TRBJ2-1, with 7 bases matching TRBD2. J lost 7 bases, V lost 7 bases, and 16 bases had no gene match. The CDR3 has 16 amino acids. CDR1 is LNHDA and CDR2 is SQIVND in the germline V gene (reference sequence). The CDR3 loop is CASTGLFSDRGNEQFF. The CDR3 coding sequence is TGTGCCAGTACGGGACTATTTTCAGACCGAGGTAATGAGCAGTTCTTC.

The rearrangement joins TRBV18 to TRBJ2-7, with no clear D. Germline V gives CDR1 KGHSH, CDR2 LQKENI. V was cut by 0 bases and J by 3 bases, with 12 bases left in between. The CDR3 is 15 amino acids. The CDR3, as DNA: TGTGCCAGCTCACCACCGTCGGTTCAGAACTACGAGCAGTACTTC. This encodes CASSPPSVQNYEQYF. Complete variable domain (other parts from reference TRBV18 and TRBJ2-7): NAGVMQNPRHLVRRRGQEARLRCSPMKGHSHVYWYRQLPEEGLKFMVYLQKENIIDESGMPKERFSAEFPKEGPSILRIQQVVRGDSAAYFCASSPPSVQNYEQYFGPGTRLTVT.

This clone was picked up one time. The J gene is TRBJ2-2, the V gene TRBV27, with 8 bases that match TRBD1. The V and J ends lost 5 bases and 4 bases, in that order; junction bases with no gene match: 9. Germline V gene data show CDR1 as MNHEY and CDR2 as SMNVEV (reference sequence). The CDR3 has 16 amino acids. The CDR3 nucleotides read TGTGCCAGCAGTGTCACGGGACAGGCCCGCACCGGGGAGCTGTTTTTT. It codes for CASSVTGQARTGELFF.

Concerning this clone itself: This same CDR3 is encoded by further DNA sequences in the sample. The chain carries TRBV18 and TRBJ2-3; D not resolved. Germline V gene data show CDR1 as KGHSH and CDR2 as LQKENI. V lost 2 bases, J lost 3 bases, and 6 bases lay in between. This CDR3 region has 13 residues. Written as DNA, the CDR3 is TGTGCCAGCTCACCATTCTCTACAGATACGCAGTATTTT. Protein product: CASSPFSTDTQYF.

This clone has only one observation. V and J are TRBV18 and TRBJ2-1, with a tentative D call TRBD2 (6 bases). Trimming pared 4 bases from V and 5 bases from J, leaving 15 bases between. Germline V lookup: CDR1 KGHSH, CDR2 LQKENI. This CDR3 contains 15 residues. The CDR3 coding sequence is TGTGCCAGCTCACGGACTATAGGTCCCGACAATGAGCAGTTCTTC. Its translation: CASSRTIGPDNEQFF.

This chain joins TRBV6-5 and TRBJ2-7; 7 bases match TRBD1. V trimming: 5 bases; J trimming: 2 bases; junction bases outside the gene matches: 6. This CDR3 has 14 residues. Germline V CDR1 and CDR2: MNHEY, SVGAGI. This CDR3 reads CASSTPGQPYEQYF. CDR3 sequence (DNA): TGTGCCAGCAGTACCCCGGGACAGCCCTACGAGCAGTACTTC.

The rearrangement links TRBV7-2 to TRBJ1-4, with TRBD1 matching over 10 bases. Trimming at V came to 3 bases and at J to 6 bases, leaving 4 bases not matched to a gene. Germline CDR1 SGHTA, CDR2 FQGNSA. The CDR3 length is 15 residues. Here the CDR3 reads CASSFSTGGDEKLFF. In DNA, the CDR3 is TGTGCCAGCAGCTTTTCGACAGGGGGCGATGAAAAACTGTTTTTT. Supplemented by reference TRBV7-2 and TRBJ1-4, the full variable domain reads GAGVSQSPSNKVTEKGKDVELRCDPISGHTALYWYRQSLGQGLEFLIYFQGNSAPDKSGLPSDRFSAERTGGSVSTLTIQRTQQEDSAVYLCASSFSTGGDEKLFFGSGTQLSVL.